This TCR beta chain was identified during a study of CD8+ T cells in alopecia areata. Study results and caveats: The study found tofacitinib significantly decreased scalp clonality and expanded CD8+ clones among the top 100. While tofacitinib was given, many expanded lesional clones persisted in scalp and blood. Normal scalp showed lower clonality than lesional scalp, especially alopecia totalis/universalis.

With 7 bases removed from V and 0 bases from J, the gap between germline ends came to 15 bases. CDR1 and CDR2 from the germline V gene are SQVTM and ANQGSEA. The CDR3 sequence is 14 residues long. Reverse transcription of extracted RNA yielded cDNA, which provided the sequencing template. Profiling relied on immunoSEQ multiplex PCR, and the TCRdb table lists in-frame clones only, not all of them. The table records roughly 76,000 clones, over 25% of them present only once. Specified treatment: oral pan-JAK inhibitor, 5-10 mg twice daily. The sorting of PBMCs gave CD4+ and CD8+ T cells. For this clone: The antigen is not known.

The specimen comprised CD8+ T cells sorted from blood, sampled at week 4, from a patient treated with tofacitinib. The rearrangement links TRBV29-1 to TRBJ1-1; a weak D match, TRBD1 (5 bases). This TCR came from a human donor with alopecia areata. The CDR3 nucleotides are TGCAGCGGATACCGGGACTCAATGAACACTGAAGCTTTCTTT. Translating it yields CSGYRDSMNTEAFF.